The source of this T cell receptor beta chain is a study of blood T cell repertoires in COVID-19. Germline V gives CDR1 KGHSH, CDR2 LQKENI. V was shortened by 3 bases and J by 4 bases, with 13 bases between the two germline ends. The CDR3 is made up of 15 amino acids. Here immunoSEQ multiplex PCR was the method, and the copy in TCRdb shows in-frame clones only, minus some. This table has approximately 220,000 clones, about 85% appearing once. The chain carries TRBV18 and TRBJ1-5, with D perhaps TRBD1 (5 bases). Source material: peripheral blood. The clonotype originates from a woman aged 60-75 years who had recovered from COVID-19. The CDR3 DNA reads as TGTGCCAGCTCACCTTCGACAGCTACAAATCAGCCCCAGCATTTT. Amino acid sequence: CASSPSTATNQPQHF.